The entry below gives a single T cell receptor (beta chain) sequence along with its context. The CDR3 loop spans 15 amino acids. Germline V gene data show CDR1 as MGHRA and CDR2 as YSYEKL. V was pared by 0 bases and J by 3 bases, with 9 bases between. Generated by immunoSEQ multiplex PCR, the TCRdb table keeps only in-frame clones and is missing some. This table has some 360,000 clones, about 89% appearing once. The sample is drawn from a study of blood T cell repertoires in COVID-19. For the study at large: Samples representing acute and convalescent COVID-19 were sourced from the United States, Italy and Spain.

The clonotype originates from a woman aged 60 to 75 with COVID-19, enrolled during active disease. The source material was peripheral blood. V gene TRBV4-1 combines with J gene TRBJ1-3; TRBD1 is a possible D gene (5 bases). The CDR3 is CASSQDWGGGNTIYF. The CDR3 DNA is TGCGCCAGCAGCCAAGATTGGGGGGGTGGAAACACCATATATTTT.